The clone carrying this T cell receptor beta chain has at least ten counts. Its antigen is currently unknown. The data originate from a study of Graves' ophthalmopathy and Graves' hyperthyroidism. The study's findings and limits: This model predicted ophthalmopathy progression (sensitivity 70% to 71%, specificity 72% to 80%).

The study enrolled ophthalmopathy donors with moderate-to-severe activity, CAS ≥3, NOSPECS ≥4 and duration under 3 months. Germline V lookup: CDR1 MDHEN, CDR2 SYDVKM. The CDR3 extends over 16 amino acids. V shed 4 bases and J shed 2 bases, with 12 bases lying between them. The sequenced template was RNA, covering the TCR beta CDR3 region. Second-round multiplex PCR followed a first-round RT-PCR using HTBI primers. In TCRdb, the multiplex PCR reads were re-called with MiXCR into one record per CDR3 protein. In the table there are about 370,000 distinct CDR3 sequences, 15% to 20% of which are singletons.

This sequence joins TRBV28 and TRBJ1-6; no clear D gene. The TCR was taken from a woman aged 18-35 years with Graves' ophthalmopathy. Sequencing was carried out using peripheral blood. The CDR3 sequence is CASSSPGIPYNSPLHF. The CDR3 coding sequence is TGTGCCAGCAGTTCCCCCGGTATCCCCTATAATTCACCCCTCCACTTT.